This T cell receptor beta chain is drawn from a study of shared clonotypes between healthy human individuals. This CDR3 spans 17 amino acids. CDR1 MDHEN and CDR2 SYDVKM come from the germline V gene. V lost 2 bases and J lost 3; bases outside the gene matches: 7. The genomic DNA of each subset was split evenly across several immunoSEQ plates. Data came from immunoSEQ multiplex PCR; TCRdb stores just in-frame clones and leaves some out. Of under 200,000 clones listed, about 93% are singletons. The sequenced sample consisted of naive CD4+ T cells sorted from blood. The subset denotes: CD45RA+ positively selected. This TCR came from a young woman in good health. V usage is TRBV28 and J usage is TRBJ2-3; 11 bases line up with TRBD2. CDR3 residues: CASSLVTSGRVTDTQYF. The CDR3 nucleotides are TGTGCCAGCAGTTTAGTTACTAGCGGGAGAGTAACAGATACGCAGTATTTT.